This T cell receptor (beta chain) came from a study of blood T cell repertoires in COVID-19. Whole-study context: The study drew acute and convalescent COVID-19 samples from the United States, Italy and Spain. From T cells, B-cell-depleted T cells, or PBMCs came the material, which was cDNA or gDNA.

In the authors' workflow: Amplified reference gene primers provided the basis for estimating nucleated cell counts. Method: immunoSEQ multiplex PCR; TCRdb's copy keeps in-frame clones and lacks some. The DNA was the basis for D and trimming; V, J and clone size are from that table. Of a few hundred thousand clones listed, approximately 90% are singletons. Followed longitudinally, the Seattle patients had been enrolled during active infection. Sequencing was performed on peripheral blood. This TCR was recovered from a woman aged 50 to 60 with COVID-19, enrolled during active disease.

The DNA for the CDR3 is TGTGCCAGCAGCCAACAACAGGGGCCAGATACGCAGTATTTT. It yields the protein CASSQQQGPDTQYF. The V gene is TRBV4-2, the J gene TRBJ2-3; TRBD1 matches 7 bases. CDR3 length equals 14 residues. The germline gives CDR1 LGHNA, CDR2 YNFKEQ. V gave up 2 bases and J gave up 4 bases; unmatched junction bases: 3.